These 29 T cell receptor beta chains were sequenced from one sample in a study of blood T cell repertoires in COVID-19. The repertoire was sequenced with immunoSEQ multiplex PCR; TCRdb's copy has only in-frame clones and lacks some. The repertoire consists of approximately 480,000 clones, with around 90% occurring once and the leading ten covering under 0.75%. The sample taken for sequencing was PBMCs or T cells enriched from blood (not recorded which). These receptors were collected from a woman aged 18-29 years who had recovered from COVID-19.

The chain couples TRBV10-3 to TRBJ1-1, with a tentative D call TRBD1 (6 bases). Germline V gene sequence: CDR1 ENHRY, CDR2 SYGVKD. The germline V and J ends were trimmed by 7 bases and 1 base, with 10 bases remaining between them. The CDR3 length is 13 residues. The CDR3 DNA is TGTGCCATCAAGCTACAGGGGAACACTGAAGCTTTCTTT. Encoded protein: CAIKLQGNTEAFF.

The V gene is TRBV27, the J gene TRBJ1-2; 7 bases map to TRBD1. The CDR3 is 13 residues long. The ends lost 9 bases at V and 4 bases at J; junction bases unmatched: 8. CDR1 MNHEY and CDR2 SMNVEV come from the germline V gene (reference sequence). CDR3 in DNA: TGTGCCAGTACCACAGGGGCGGGCTATGGCTACACCTTC. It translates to CASTTGAGYGYTF.

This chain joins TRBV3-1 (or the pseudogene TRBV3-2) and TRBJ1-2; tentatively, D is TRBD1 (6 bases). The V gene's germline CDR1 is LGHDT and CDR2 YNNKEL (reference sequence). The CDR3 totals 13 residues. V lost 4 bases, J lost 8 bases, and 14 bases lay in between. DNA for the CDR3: TGTGCCAGCAGCCCTATAACAGGGAGCGGCTACACCTTC. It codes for CASSPITGSGYTF.

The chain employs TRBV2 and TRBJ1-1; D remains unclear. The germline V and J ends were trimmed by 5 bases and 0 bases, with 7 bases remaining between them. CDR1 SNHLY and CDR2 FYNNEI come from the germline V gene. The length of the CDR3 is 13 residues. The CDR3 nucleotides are TGTGCCAGCAGTCAGATTATGAACACTGAAGCTTTCTTT. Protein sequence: CASSQIMNTEAFF.

The CDR3 DNA sequence: TGTGCCAGCAGTTTAGGGCGGGGGGGCAATGAGCAGTTCTTC. Protein: CASSLGRGGNEQFF. The chain has TRBV27 and TRBJ2-1; TRBD2 matches 9 bases. The CDR3 contains 14 residues. V shed 2 bases and J 6 bases; nucleotides not matched to a gene: 2. CDR1 is MNHEY, CDR2 SMNVEV, per germline (reference sequence).

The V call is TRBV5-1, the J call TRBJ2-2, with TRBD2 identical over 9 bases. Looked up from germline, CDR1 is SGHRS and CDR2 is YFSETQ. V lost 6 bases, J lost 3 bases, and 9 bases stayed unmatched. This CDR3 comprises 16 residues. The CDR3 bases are TGCGCCAGCAAGGCGGGGGGGCGTCGGGACACCGGGGAGCTGTTTTTT. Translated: CASKAGGRRDTGELFF.

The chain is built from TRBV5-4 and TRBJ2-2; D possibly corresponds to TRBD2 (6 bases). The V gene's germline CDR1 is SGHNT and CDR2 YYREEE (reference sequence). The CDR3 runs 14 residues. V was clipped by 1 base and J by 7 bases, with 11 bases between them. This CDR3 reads CASSLRGGGGELFF. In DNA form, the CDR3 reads TGTGCCAGCAGCTTGCGGGGAGGTGGCGGGGAGCTGTTTTTT. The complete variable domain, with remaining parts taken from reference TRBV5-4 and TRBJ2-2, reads ETGVTQSPTHLIKTRGQQVTLRCSSQSGHNTVSWYQQALGQGPQFIFQYYREEENGRGNFPPRFSGLQFPNYSSELNVNALELDDSALYLCASSLRGGGGELFFGEGSRLTVL.

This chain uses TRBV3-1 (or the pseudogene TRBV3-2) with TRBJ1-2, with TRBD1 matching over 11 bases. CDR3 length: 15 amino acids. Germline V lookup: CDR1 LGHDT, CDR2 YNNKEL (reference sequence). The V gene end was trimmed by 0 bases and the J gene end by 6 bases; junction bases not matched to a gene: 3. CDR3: CASSQEWDRGNGYTF. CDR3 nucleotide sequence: TGTGCCAGCAGCCAAGAATGGGACAGGGGGAATGGCTACACCTTC.

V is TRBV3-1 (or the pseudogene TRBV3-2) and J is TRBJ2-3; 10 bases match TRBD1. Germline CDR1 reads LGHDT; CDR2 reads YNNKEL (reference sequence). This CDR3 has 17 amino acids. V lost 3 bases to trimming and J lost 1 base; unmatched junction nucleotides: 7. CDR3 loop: CASSHPGTGAGTDTQYF. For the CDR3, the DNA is TGTGCCAGCAGCCATCCCGGGACAGGGGCCGGCACAGATACGCAGTATTTT.

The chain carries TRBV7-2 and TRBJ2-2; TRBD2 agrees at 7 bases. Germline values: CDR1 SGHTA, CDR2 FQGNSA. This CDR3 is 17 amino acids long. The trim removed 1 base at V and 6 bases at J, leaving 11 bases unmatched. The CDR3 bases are TGTGCCAGCAGCTTAGGGGTCGGGGGGTTCTCCCCCGGGGAGCTGTTTTTT. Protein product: CASSLGVGGFSPGELFF.

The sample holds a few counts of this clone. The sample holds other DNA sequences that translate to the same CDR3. CDR3 amino acids: CASSFGGSNQPQHF. In DNA form, the CDR3 reads TGCGCCAGCAGCTTCGGGGGTAGCAATCAGCCCCAGCATTTT. This chain connects TRBV5-1 to TRBJ1-5, with D possibly being TRBD1 (5 bases). This CDR3 contains 14 residues. Germline values: CDR1 SGHRS, CDR2 YFSETQ. Trimming cost V 2 bases and J 0 bases, with 6 bases left between them.

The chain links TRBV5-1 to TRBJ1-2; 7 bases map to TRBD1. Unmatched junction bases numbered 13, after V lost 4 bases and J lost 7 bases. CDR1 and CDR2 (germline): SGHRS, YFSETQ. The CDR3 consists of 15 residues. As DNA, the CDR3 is TGCGCCAGCAGCCCGGACAGGCCTGCATGGGGTGGCTACACCTTC. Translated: CASSPDRPAWGGYTF.

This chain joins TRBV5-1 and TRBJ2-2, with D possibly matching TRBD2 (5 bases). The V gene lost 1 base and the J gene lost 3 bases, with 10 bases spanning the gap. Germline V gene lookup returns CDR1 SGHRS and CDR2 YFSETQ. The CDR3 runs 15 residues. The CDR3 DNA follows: TGCGCCAGCAGCTTGATGGGAGCGGACACCGGGGAGCTGTTTTTT. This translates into CASSLMGADTGELFF.

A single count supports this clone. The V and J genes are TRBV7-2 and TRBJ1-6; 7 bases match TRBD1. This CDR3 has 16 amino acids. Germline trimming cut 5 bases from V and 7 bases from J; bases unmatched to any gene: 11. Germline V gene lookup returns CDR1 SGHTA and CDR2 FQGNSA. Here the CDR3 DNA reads TGTGCCAGCAGCCTCTTAGGGGGCCACGGCAATTCACCCCTCCACTTT. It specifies CASSLLGGHGNSPLHF.

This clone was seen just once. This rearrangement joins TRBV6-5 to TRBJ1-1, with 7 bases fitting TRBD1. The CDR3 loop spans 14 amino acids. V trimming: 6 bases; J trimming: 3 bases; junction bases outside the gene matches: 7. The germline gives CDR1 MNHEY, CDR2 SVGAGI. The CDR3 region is CASSQGQLHTEAFF. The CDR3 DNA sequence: TGTGCCAGCAGCCAGGGACAGCTCCACACTGAAGCTTTCTTT.

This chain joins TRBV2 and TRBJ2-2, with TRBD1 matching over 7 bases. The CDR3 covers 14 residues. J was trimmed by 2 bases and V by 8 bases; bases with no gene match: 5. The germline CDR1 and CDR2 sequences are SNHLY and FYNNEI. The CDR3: CASVWDRNTGELFF. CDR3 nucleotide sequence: TGTGCCAGCGTTTGGGACAGAAACACCGGGGAGCTGTTTTTT.

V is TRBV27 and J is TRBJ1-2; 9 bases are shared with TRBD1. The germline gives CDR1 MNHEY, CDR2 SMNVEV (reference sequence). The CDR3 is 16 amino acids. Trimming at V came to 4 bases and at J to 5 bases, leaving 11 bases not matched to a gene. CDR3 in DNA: TGTGCCAGCAGTTCCCACGACAGGGGGTTACTGTATGGCTACACCTTC. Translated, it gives CASSSHDRGLLYGYTF.

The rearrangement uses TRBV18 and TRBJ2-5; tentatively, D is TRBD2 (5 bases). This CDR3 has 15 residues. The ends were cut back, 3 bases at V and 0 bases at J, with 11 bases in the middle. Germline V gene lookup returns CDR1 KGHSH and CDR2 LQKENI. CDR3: CASSPGVSNQETQYF. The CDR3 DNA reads TGTGCCAGCTCACCCGGGGTCTCAAACCAAGAGACCCAGTACTTC.

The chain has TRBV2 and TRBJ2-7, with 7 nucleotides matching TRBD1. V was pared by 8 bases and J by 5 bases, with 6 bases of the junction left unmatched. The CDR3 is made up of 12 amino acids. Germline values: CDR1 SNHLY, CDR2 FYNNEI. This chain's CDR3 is CASDPGQNEQYF. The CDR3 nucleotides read TGTGCCAGCGATCCGGGACAGAACGAGCAGTACTTC.

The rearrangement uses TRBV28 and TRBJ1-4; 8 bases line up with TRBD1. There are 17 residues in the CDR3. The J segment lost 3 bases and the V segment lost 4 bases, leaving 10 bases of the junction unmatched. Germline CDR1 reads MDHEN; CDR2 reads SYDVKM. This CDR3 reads CASSSPGQVIANEKLFF. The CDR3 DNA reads TGTGCCAGCAGTTCCCCGGGACAGGTGATCGCTAATGAAAAACTGTTTTTT.

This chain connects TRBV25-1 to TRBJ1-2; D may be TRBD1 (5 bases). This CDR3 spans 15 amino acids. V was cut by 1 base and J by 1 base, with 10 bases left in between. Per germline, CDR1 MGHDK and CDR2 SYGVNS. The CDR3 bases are TGTGCCAGCAGTGAATCGGGAGACAGTAACTATGGCTACACCTTC. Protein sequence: CASSESGDSNYGYTF.

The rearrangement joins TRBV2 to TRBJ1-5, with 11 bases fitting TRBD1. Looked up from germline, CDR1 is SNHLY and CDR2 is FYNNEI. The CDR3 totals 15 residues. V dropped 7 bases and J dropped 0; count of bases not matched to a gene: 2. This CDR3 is CASKGTGGSNQPQHF. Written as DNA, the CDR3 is TGTGCCAGCAAGGGGACAGGGGGTAGCAATCAGCCCCAGCATTTT.

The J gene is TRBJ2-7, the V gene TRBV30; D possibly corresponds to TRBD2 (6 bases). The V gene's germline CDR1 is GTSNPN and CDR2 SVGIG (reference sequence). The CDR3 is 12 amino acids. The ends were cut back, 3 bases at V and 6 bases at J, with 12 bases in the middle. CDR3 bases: TGTGCCTGGAGCCCCAGCGGGCCCGAGCAGTACTTC. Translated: CAWSPSGPEQYF.

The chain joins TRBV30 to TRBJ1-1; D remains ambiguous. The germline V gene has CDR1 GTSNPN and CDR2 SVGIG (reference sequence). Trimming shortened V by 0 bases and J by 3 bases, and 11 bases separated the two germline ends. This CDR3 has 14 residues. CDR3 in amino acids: CAWSVSLLDTEAFF. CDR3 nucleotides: TGTGCCTGGAGTGTATCACTGCTGGACACTGAAGCTTTCTTT.

CDR3 nucleotide sequence: TGTGCCAGCAGTGCTATGGGGGCATACAATGAGCAGTTCTTC. Amino acid sequence: CASSAMGAYNEQFF. The chain carries TRBV6-4 and TRBJ2-1, with D perhaps matching TRBD1 (6 bases). The CDR3 extends over 14 amino acids. Germline CDR1 MRHNA, CDR2 SNTAGT. With 4 bases removed from V and 4 bases from J, the gap between germline ends came to 11 bases.

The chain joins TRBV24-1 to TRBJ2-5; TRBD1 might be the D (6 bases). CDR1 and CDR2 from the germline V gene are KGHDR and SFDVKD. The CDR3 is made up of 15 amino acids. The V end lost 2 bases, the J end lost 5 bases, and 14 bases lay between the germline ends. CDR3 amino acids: CATSDWDIARETQYF. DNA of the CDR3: TGTGCCACCAGTGATTGGGACATCGCAAGGGAGACCCAGTACTTC.

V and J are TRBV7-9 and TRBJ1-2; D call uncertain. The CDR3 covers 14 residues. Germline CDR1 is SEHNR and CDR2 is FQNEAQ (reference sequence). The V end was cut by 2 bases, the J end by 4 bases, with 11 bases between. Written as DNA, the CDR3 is TGTGCCAGCAGCTTAAACGAGGCAGCCTATGGCTACACCTTC. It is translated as CASSLNEAAYGYTF.

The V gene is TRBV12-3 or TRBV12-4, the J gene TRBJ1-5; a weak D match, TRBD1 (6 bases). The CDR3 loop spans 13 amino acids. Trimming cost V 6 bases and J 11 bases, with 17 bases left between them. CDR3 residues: CASSPTGPPAQHF. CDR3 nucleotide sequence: TGTGCCAGCAGCCCGACAGGTCCGCCAGCCCAGCATTTT.

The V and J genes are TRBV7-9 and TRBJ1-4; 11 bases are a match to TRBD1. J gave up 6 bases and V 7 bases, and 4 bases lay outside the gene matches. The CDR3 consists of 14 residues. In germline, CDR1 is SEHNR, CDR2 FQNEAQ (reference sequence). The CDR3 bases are TGTGCCAGCACCCAGGGACAGGGGGATGAAAAACTGTTTTTT. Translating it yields CASTQGQGDEKLFF.